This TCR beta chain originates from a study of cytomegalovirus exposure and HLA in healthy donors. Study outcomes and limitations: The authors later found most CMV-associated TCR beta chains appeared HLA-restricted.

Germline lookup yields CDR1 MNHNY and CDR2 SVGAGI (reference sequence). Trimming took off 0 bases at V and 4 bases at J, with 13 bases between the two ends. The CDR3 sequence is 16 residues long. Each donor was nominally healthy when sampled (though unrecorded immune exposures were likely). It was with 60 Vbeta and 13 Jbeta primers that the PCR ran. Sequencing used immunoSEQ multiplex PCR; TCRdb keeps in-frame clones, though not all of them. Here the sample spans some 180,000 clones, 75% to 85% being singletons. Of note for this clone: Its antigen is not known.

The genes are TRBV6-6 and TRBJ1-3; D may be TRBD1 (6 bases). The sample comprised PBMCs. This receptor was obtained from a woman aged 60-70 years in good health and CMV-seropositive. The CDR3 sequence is CASSYSGGQQGNTIYF. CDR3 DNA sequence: TGTGCCAGCAGTTACTCTGGTGGACAGCAGGGAAACACCATATATTTT.